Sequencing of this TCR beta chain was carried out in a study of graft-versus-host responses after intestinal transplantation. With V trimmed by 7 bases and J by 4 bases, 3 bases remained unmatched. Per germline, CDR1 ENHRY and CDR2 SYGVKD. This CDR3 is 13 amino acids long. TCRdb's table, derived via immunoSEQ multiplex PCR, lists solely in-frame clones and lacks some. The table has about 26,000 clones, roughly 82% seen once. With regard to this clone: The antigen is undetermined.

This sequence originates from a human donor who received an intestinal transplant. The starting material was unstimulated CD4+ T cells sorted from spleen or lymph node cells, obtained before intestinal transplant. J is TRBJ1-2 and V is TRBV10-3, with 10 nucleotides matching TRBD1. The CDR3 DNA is TGTGCCATCAACGGACAGGGGGGCTATGGCTACACCTTC. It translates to CAINGQGGYGYTF.